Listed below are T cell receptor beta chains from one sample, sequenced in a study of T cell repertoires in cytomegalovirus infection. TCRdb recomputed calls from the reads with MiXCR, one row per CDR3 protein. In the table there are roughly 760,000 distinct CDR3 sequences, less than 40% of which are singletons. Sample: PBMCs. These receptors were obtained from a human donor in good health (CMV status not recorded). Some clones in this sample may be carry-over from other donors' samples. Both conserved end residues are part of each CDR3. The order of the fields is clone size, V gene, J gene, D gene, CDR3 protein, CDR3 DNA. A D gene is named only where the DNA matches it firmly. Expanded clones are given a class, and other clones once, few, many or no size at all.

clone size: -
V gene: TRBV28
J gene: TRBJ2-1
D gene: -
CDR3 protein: CASSNRRVQFF
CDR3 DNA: TGTGCCAGCAGTAACCGCCGGGTGCAGTTCTTC

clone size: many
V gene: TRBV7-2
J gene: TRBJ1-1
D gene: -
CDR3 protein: CASSLRDLNTEAFF
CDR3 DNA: TGTGCCAGCAGCTTAAGGGATTTGAACACTGAAGCTTTCTTT

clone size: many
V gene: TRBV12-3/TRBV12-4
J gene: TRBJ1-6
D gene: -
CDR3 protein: CALRRQNSPLHF
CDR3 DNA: TGTGCCCTTAGGAGGCAAAATTCACCCCTCCACTTT

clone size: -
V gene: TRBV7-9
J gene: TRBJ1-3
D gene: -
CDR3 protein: CASSLSSRGRSGNTIYF
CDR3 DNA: TGTGCCAGCAGCTTAAGTAGCAGGGGCCGCTCTGGAAACACCATATATTTT

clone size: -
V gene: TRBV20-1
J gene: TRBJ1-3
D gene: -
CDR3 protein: CSAQGPSTGNTIYF
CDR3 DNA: TGCAGTGCCCAAGGGCCCAGCACTGGAAACACCATATATTTT

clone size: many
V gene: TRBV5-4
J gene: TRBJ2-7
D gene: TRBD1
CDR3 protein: CASSFRALQGKAEQYF
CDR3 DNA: TGTGCCAGCAGCTTTCGGGCATTACAGGGGAAGGCCGAGCAGTACTTC

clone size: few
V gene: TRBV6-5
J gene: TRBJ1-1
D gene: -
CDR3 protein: CASSYSAANTEAFF
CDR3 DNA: TGTGCCAGCAGTTACTCGGCAGCGAACACTGAAGCTTTCTTT

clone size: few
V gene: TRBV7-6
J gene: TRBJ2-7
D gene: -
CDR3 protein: CASSLVDRVHEQYF
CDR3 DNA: TGTGCCAGCAGCTTAGTGGATAGGGTCCACGAGCAGTACTTC

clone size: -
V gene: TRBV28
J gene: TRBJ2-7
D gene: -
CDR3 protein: CASSSTGQAYEQYF
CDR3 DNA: TGTGCCAGCAGTTCCACGGGCCAGGCCTACGAGCAGTACTTC

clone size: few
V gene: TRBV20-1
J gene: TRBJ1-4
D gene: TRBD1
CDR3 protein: CSARKQGFDEKLFF
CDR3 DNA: TGCAGTGCTAGGAAACAGGGGTTCGATGAAAAACTGTTTTTT

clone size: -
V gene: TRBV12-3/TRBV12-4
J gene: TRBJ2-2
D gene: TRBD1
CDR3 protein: CASSDPWDRATNTGELFF
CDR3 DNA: TGTGCCAGCAGCGACCCCTGGGACAGGGCGACGAACACCGGGGAGCTGTTTTTT

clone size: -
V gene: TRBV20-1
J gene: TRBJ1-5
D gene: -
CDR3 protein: CSASRYSNQPQHF
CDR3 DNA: TGCAGTGCTAGTAGATATAGCAATCAGCCCCAGCATTTT

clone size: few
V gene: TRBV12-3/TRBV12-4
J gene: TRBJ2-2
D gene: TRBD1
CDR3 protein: CASGPGQGLTGELFF
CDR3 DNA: TGTGCCAGCGGCCCCGGACAGGGGTTGACCGGGGAGCTGTTTTTT

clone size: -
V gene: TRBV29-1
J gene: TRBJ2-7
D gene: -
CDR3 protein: CSVDSQLGAEQYF
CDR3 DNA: TGCAGCGTTGACTCCCAACTGGGGGCCGAGCAGTACTTC

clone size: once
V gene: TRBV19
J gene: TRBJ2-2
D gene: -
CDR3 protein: CASSMSRREVPGELFF
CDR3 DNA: TGTGCCAGTAGTATGAGCAGGAGGGAAGTTCCCGGGGAGCTGTTTTTT

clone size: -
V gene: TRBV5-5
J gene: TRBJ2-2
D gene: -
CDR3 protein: CASSPRGELFF
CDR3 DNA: TGTGCCAGCAGCCCAAGGGGGGAGCTGTTTTTT

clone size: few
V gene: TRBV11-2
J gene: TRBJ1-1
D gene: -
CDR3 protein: CASSLGGLGAEAFF
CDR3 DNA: TGTGCCAGCAGCTTAGGGGGGCTGGGGGCCGAAGCTTTCTTT

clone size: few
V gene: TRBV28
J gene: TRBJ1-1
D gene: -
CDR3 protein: CASSPRFEAFF
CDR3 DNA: TGTGCCAGCAGCCCTCGCTTTGAAGCTTTCTTT

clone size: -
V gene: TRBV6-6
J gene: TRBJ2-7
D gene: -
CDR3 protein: CASSPGTYSYEQYF
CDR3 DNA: TGTGCCAGCAGCCCGGGAACCTACTCCTACGAGCAGTACTTC

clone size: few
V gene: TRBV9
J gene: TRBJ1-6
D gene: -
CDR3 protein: CASSVDANGDSPLHF
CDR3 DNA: TGTGCCAGCAGCGTAGATGCGAATGGGGACTCACCCCTCCACTTT

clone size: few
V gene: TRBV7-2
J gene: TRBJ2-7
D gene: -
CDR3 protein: CASSSLRGSYEQYF
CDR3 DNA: TGTGCCAGCAGCTCCCTCAGGGGTTCCTACGAGCAGTACTTC

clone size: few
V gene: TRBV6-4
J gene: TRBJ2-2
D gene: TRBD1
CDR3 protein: CASSHSRQGVPGELFF
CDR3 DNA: TGTGCCAGCAGCCATTCTCGACAGGGTGTACCCGGGGAGCTGTTTTTT

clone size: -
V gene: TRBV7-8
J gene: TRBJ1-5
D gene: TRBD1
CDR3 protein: CASSLTGQGRQPQHF
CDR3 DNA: TGTGCCAGCAGCCTGACGGGACAGGGCAGGCAGCCCCAGCATTTT

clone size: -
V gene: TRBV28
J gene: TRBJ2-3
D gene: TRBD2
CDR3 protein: CASGEGYDTQYF
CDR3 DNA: TGTGCCAGCGGGGAGGGGTACGATACGCAGTATTTT

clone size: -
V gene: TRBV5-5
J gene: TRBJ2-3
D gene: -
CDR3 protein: CASSLLPITYHTDTQYF
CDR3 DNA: TGTGCCAGCAGCTTATTACCCATCACGTATCACACAGATACGCAGTATTTT

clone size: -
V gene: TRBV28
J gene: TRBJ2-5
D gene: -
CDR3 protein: CASSWGPTETQYF
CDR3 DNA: TGTGCCAGCAGTTGGGGCCCGACGGAGACCCAGTACTTC

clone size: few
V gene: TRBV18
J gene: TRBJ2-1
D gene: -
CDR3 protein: CASSPRLGNEQFF
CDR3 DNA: TGTGCCAGCTCACCGAGACTAGGCAATGAGCAGTTCTTC

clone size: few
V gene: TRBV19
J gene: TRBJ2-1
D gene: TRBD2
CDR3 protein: CASSSAGPLREAFYNEQFF
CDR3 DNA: TGTGCCAGTAGTTCCGCCGGCCCCCTACGGGAGGCCTTCTACAATGAGCAGTTCTTC

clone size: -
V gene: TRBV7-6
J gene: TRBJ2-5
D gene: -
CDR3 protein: CASSLVSTQQTQYF
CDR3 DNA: TGTGCCAGCAGCTTAGTCTCTACCCAACAGACCCAGTACTTC

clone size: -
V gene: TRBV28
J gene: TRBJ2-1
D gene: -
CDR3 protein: CASSLLSLAEQSSYNEQFF
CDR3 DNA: TGTGCCAGCAGTCTCCTCTCACTAGCAGAACAAAGCTCCTACAATGAGCAGTTCTTC

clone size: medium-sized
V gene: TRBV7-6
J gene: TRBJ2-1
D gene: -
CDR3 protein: CASSLVLRENEQFF
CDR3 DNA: TGTGCCAGCAGCTTAGTTCTCAGGGAAAATGAGCAGTTCTTC

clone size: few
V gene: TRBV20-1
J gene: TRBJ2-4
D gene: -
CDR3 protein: CSAREERRGIQYF
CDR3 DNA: TGCAGTGCTAGAGAGGAACGAAGGGGCATTCAGTACTTC

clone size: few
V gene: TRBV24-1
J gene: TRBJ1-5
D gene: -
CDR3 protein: CATSSLGDQPQHF
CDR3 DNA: TGTGCCACCAGTTCGTTGGGAGATCAGCCCCAGCATTTT

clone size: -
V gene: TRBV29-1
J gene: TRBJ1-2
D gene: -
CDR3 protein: CSVEVNLDPGYTF
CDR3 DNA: TGCAGCGTTGAAGTTAACCTCGACCCTGGCTACACCTTC

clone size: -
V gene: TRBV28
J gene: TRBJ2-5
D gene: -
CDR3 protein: CASTLPGVETQYF
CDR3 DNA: TGTGCCAGCACCCTACCCGGGGTTGAGACCCAGTACTTC

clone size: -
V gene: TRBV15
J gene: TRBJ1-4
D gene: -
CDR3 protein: CATSRERAGDEKLFF
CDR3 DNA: TGTGCCACCAGCAGAGAACGGGCAGGGGATGAAAAACTGTTTTTT

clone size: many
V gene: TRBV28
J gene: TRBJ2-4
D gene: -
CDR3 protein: CASSLSARPNIQYF
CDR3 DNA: TGTGCCAGCAGTTTATCGGCACGACCGAACATTCAGTACTTC

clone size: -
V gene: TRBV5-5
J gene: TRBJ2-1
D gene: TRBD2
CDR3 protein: CASSLSTSGGYNEQFF
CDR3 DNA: TGTGCCAGCAGCTTGTCTACTAGCGGGGGTTACAATGAGCAGTTCTTC

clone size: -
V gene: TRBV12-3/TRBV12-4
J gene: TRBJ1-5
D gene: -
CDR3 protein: CASSYWVRLDFSNQPQHF
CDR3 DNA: TGTGCCAGCAGCTATTGGGTTCGGTTGGACTTCAGCAATCAGCCCCAGCATTTT

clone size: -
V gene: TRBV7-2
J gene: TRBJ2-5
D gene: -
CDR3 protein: CASSLEAGLWETQYF
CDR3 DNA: TGTGCCAGCAGCTTAGAAGCCGGGCTCTGGGAGACCCAGTACTTC

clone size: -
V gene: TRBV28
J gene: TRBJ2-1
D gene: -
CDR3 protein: CASSLSSGWYEQFF
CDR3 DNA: TGTGCCAGCAGTTTGAGCTCAGGCTGGTATGAGCAGTTCTTC

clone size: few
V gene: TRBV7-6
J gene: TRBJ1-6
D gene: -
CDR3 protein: CASSTRQSSYNSPLHF
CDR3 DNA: TGTGCCAGCAGCACCAGACAGTCCTCCTATAATTCACCCCTCCACTTT

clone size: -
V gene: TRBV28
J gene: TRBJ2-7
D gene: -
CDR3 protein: CASSSDAFLSAPFYEQYF
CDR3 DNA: TGTGCCAGCAGTTCAGACGCCTTTTTGTCAGCTCCATTCTACGAGCAGTACTTC

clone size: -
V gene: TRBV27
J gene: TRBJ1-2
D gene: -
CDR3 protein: CASSQRDGANYGYTF
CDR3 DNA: TGTGCCAGCAGTCAAAGGGACGGTGCGAACTATGGCTACACCTTC

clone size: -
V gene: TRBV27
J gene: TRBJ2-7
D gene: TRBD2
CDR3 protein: CASSFQPAGSSYEQYF
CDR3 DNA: TGTGCCAGCAGTTTTCAGCCAGCGGGAAGCTCCTACGAGCAGTACTTC

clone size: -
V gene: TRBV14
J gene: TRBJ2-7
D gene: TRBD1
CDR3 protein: CASSQESRDRVKSEQYF
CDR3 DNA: TGTGCCAGCAGCCAAGAAAGCCGGGACAGGGTAAAATCCGAGCAGTACTTC

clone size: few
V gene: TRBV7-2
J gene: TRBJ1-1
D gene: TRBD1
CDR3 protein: CASSLGAGGRTEAFF
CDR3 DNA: TGTGCCAGCAGCTTGGGGGCAGGGGGACGAACTGAAGCTTTCTTT

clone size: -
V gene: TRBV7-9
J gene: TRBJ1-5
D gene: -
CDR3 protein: CASSAGRCVQPQHF
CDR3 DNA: TGTGCCAGCTCTGCGGGTCGGTGCGTTCAGCCCCAGCATTTT

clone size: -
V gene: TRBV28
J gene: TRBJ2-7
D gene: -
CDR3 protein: CASSFIYEQYF
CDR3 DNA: TGTGCCAGCAGTTTTATTTACGAGCAGTACTTC

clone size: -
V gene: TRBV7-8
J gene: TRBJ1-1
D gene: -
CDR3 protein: CASSLRWGSEAFF
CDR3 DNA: TGTGCCAGCAGCTTGCGCTGGGGCAGTGAAGCTTTCTTT

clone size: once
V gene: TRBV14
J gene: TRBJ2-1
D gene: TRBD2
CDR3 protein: CASSQVPPSGGAYNEQFF
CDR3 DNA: TGTGCCAGCAGCCAAGTACCCCCTAGCGGGGGAGCGTACAATGAGCAGTTCTTC

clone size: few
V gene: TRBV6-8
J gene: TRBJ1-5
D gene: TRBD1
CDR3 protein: CASSYDRAIQPQHF
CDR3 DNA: TGTGCCAGCAGTTACGACAGGGCGATCCAGCCCCAGCATTTT

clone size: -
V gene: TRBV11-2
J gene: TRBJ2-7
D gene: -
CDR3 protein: CASSLFRGSYEQYF
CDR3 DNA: TGTGCCAGCAGCTTATTCCGGGGGTCCTACGAGCAGTACTTC